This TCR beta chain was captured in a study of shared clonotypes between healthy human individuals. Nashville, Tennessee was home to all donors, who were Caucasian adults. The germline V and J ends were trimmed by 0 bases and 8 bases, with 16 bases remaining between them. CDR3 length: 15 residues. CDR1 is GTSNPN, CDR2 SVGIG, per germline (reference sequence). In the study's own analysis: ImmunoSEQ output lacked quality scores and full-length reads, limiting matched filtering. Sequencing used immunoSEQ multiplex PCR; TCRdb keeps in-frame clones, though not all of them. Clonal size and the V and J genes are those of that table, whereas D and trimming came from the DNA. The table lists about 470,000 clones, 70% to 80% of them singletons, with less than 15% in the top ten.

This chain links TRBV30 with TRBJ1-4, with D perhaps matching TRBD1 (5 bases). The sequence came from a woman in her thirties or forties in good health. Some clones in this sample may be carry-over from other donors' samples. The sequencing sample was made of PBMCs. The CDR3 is CAWSVGREMEEKLFF. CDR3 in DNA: TGTGCCTGGAGTGTCGGCAGGGAGATGGAAGAAAAACTGTTTTTT.